This passage covers 4 T cell receptor beta chains from one sample sequenced in a study of prognosis after radiotherapy for stage I lung cancer. From genomic DNA, TCR beta CDR3 was amplified by two-round multiplex PCR. With primers specific to each TRBV and TRBJ gene, the first-round PCR was performed. TCRdb re-derived calls from the multiplex PCR reads in MiXCR, one entry per CDR3 protein. In the table there are tens of thousands of distinct CDR3 sequences, around a quarter of which are singletons. The source was PBMCs, collected before or after stereotactic body radiation therapy (not recorded which). These receptors originate from a donor over 45 with non-small cell lung cancer.

Many counts were recorded for this clonotype. The CDR3 nucleotides are TGTGCCAGCAGTTTGACCTCTCGGGCGCAGTATTTT. Protein sequence: CASSLTSRAQYF. V and J are TRBV28 and TRBJ2-3; no clear D. CDR1 and CDR2 from the germline V gene are MDHEN and SYDVKM. V dropped 3 bases and J dropped 10 bases, with 11 bases sitting between them. The CDR3 covers 12 residues.

This clonotype was detected many times. The gene calls are TRBV5-1 and TRBJ2-7, with TRBD1 matching 7 bases. V shed 0 bases, J shed 2 bases, and the junction held 5 bases outside the gene matches. The germline CDR1 and CDR2 sequences are SGHRS and YFSETQ. The CDR3 is 15 residues long. The CDR3 here is CASSLVGTAAYEQYF. CDR3 bases: TGCGCCAGCAGCTTGGTCGGGACAGCCGCCTACGAGCAGTACTTC.

This clonotype appeared many times. V is TRBV19 and J is TRBJ2-2; 14 positions agree with TRBD2. V lost 6 bases, J lost 3 bases, and 3 bases stayed unmatched. This CDR3 is built from 16 residues. CDR1 is LNHDA and CDR2 is SQIVND in the germline V gene (reference sequence). In nucleotides, the CDR3 is TGTGCCAGTAGGGGACTAGCGGGAGAGTACACCGGGGAGCTGTTTTTT. It encodes CASRGLAGEYTGELFF.

This clonotype has at least ten counts. The chain joins TRBV5-1 to TRBJ1-1; D possibly corresponds to TRBD1 (6 bases). Trimming took 0 bases from V and 0 from J, leaving 9 bases between them. Germline CDR1 and CDR2: SGHRS and YFSETQ. CDR3 length equals 15 residues. The CDR3 region is CASSLEDSMNTEAFF. For the CDR3, the DNA is TGCGCCAGCAGCTTGGAGGACAGCATGAACACTGAAGCTTTCTTT.